This T cell receptor beta chain was sequenced in a study of CD8+CD57+ T cells in acquired aplastic anemia. On the study more broadly: Each DNA sample taken from sorted CD4+ and CD8+ cells came to approximately 3 ug on average.

Notes on the study in general: Overlapping CD8+ CDR3 repertoires of patients and controls contained under 35 shared sequences. A significant difference in CD8+ Simpson's diversity between patients and controls was not found.

The use of genomic DNA as template underpinned the TCR beta VDJ and CDR3 profiling. Using its own MiXCR run on the reads, TCRdb lists one record per CDR3 protein. The sample includes more than 150,000 distinct CDR3 sequences, under 70% of them seen just once. This clonotype has more than one count but fewer than ten. Its target is unknown. The TCR originated in a human donor with severe aplastic anemia or a healthy control (not recorded which). The sample consisted of sorted CD4+, CD8+, or CD8+CD57+ T cells (not recorded which) from PBMCs.

The CDR3 here is CASSYYDRPYEQYF. The CDR3 DNA follows: TGTGCCAGCAGTTACTACGACAGACCCTACGAGCAGTACTTC. The V and J genes are TRBV6-5 and TRBJ2-7, with D possibly matching TRBD1 (5 bases). The CDR3 consists of 14 residues. The V and J ends lost 1 base and 2 bases respectively, with 9 bases between them. The V gene's germline CDR1 is MNHEY and CDR2 SVGAGI.